This T cell receptor beta chain stems from a study of shared clonotypes between healthy human individuals. Clones were read by immunoSEQ multiplex PCR, and TCRdb kept only the in-frame ones, dropping some. Of about 1 million clones listed, 65% to 75% are singletons. This CDR3 is built from 17 residues. Germline CDR1 is SEHNR and CDR2 is FQNEAQ (reference sequence). The junction had 6 bases not matched to a gene; V was cut back by 1 base and J by 0 bases. Sequencing was performed on memory CD4+ T cells sorted from blood. The subset here: CD45RA-negative fraction. The chain has TRBV7-9 and TRBJ2-4; 7 bases match TRBD1. The TCR originated in a man between 18 and 29 years old in good health. The CDR3 reads CASSLGTGNLAKNIQYF. For the CDR3, the DNA is TGTGCCAGCAGCTTAGGGACAGGAAATCTAGCCAAAAACATTCAGTACTTC.